The 9 T cell receptor beta chains given below trace back to one sample, sequenced in a study of blood T cell repertoires in COVID-19. Some clones are missing from TCRdb's copy, which holds only in-frame ones; the method was immunoSEQ multiplex PCR. The repertoire has about 34,000 clones, approximately 80% of them found once; the top ten carry 7% to 9%. The specimen was peripheral blood. The origin of the receptors is an older woman with acute or convalescent COVID-19.

This chain links TRBV7-6 with TRBJ2-3, with 7 bases aligning to TRBD1. Germline lookup yields CDR1 SGHVS and CDR2 FNYEAQ. This CDR3 has 17 amino acids. Trimming at V came to 1 base and at J to 6 bases, leaving 13 bases not matched to a gene. In nucleotides, the CDR3 is TGTGCCAGCAGCTTAGAGGGGGCGGGCGCCGCCGGCGATACGCAGTATTTT. Its translation is CASSLEGAGAAGDTQYF. Full variable domain (missing parts from reference TRBV7-6 and TRBJ2-3): GAGVSQSPRYKVTKRGQDVALRCDPISGHVSLYWYRQALGQGPEFLTYFNYEAQQDKSGLPNDRFSAERPEGSISTLTIQRTEQRDSAMYRCASSLEGAGAAGDTQYFGPGTRLTVL.

The chain recombines TRBV4-1 with TRBJ2-3; TRBD2 matches at 7 bases. The germline V gene encodes CDR1 MGHRA and CDR2 YSYEKL. V lost 0 bases to trimming and J lost 0 bases; unmatched junction nucleotides: 6. The CDR3 is 17 residues long. This chain's CDR3 is CASSQDPLAASTDTQYF. CDR3 in DNA: TGCGCCAGCAGCCAAGATCCCCTAGCGGCTAGCACAGATACGCAGTATTTT.

The V gene is TRBV29-1, the J gene TRBJ1-1; TRBD1 might be the D (5 bases). The CDR3 covers 13 residues. The germline V and J ends were trimmed by 3 bases and 1 base, with 9 bases remaining between them. Germline V gene sequence: CDR1 SQVTM, CDR2 ANQGSEA. The CDR3 here is CSVDGGTNTEAFF. CDR3 DNA sequence: TGCAGCGTTGACGGGGGTACGAACACTGAAGCTTTCTTT.

CDR3 protein: CASSLERGQPQHF. The CDR3 DNA reads as TGCGCCAGCAGCTTGGAGAGGGGGCAGCCCCAGCATTTT. V usage is TRBV5-1 and J usage is TRBJ1-5; maybe TRBD1 (6 bases). V was cut by 0 bases and J by 7 bases, with 8 bases left in between. This CDR3 contains 13 residues. CDR1 SGHRS and CDR2 YFSETQ come from the germline V gene.

V gene TRBV27 combines with J gene TRBJ1-4; TRBD1 matches 9 bases. Germline V gene sequence: CDR1 MNHEY, CDR2 SMNVEV (reference sequence). This CDR3 has 15 amino acids. After removal of 4 bases from V and 5 bases from J, the junction contained 5 bases not matched to a gene. Here the CDR3 DNA reads TGTGCCAGCAGTTCTACAGGGGGCCGGAATGAAAAACTGTTTTTT. Translation: CASSSTGGRNEKLFF.

The chain recombines TRBV7-9 with TRBJ2-1; 10 bases fit TRBD2. J gave up 10 bases and V 4 bases, and 10 bases lay outside the gene matches. The length of the CDR3 is 15 residues. The germline V gene encodes CDR1 SEHNR and CDR2 FQNEAQ (reference sequence). CDR3 sequence reads: CASSSPGLATIEQFF. The CDR3 nucleotides are TGTGCCAGCAGCTCCCCGGGACTAGCGACTATAGAGCAGTTCTTC. Complete variable domain (other parts from reference TRBV7-9 and TRBJ2-1): DTGVSQNPRHKITKRGQNVTFRCDPISEHNRLYWYRQTLGQGPEFLTYFQNEAQLEKSRLLSDRFSAERPKGSFSTLEIQRTEQGDSAMYLCASSSPGLATIEQFFGPGTRLTVL.

The CDR3, as DNA: TGTGCCAGCTTTCTCGGACAGGGCCGCTCTGGAAACACCATATATTTT. Translation: CASFLGQGRSGNTIYF. The rearrangement uses TRBV19 and TRBJ1-3, with 8 positions matching TRBD1. This CDR3 has 16 amino acids. CDR1 is LNHDA and CDR2 is SQIVND in the germline V gene (reference sequence). After removal of 9 bases from V and 0 bases from J, the junction contained 10 bases not matched to a gene.

The genes are TRBV9 and TRBJ2-5; 10 bases agree with TRBD2. Germline CDR1 SGDLS, CDR2 YYNGEE. V gave up 4 bases and J gave up 2 bases; unmatched junction bases: 5. The CDR3 length is 15 residues. The CDR3 nucleotides read TGTGCCAGCAGCCTTAGCGGGGGGTCTCAAGAGACCCAGTACTTC. It codes for CASSLSGGSQETQYF.

This rearrangement joins TRBV12-3 or TRBV12-4 to TRBJ1-1; the D is unclear. This CDR3 comprises 11 residues. The V end was cut by 6 bases, the J end by 9 bases, with 11 bases between. The CDR3 region has the DNA TGTGCCAGCAGCCCAGACTTCAAAGCTTTCTTT. Its protein is CASSPDFKAFF.